A selection of T cell receptor beta chains follows, all from one sample in a study of molecular identifiers for immune sequencing clone quantification. TCRdb processed the PCR reads anew with MiXCR; each CDR3 protein has one entry. The sample includes tens of thousands of distinct CDR3 sequences, over 15% seen only once; the top ten take 0.7% to 0.95%. The sequencing input was naive CD8+ T cells from blood, with Jurkat cell RNA spiked in. The receptor set was obtained from a human donor in good health. Some libraries in this study had Jurkat cell RNA spiked in. Both conserved end residues are part of each CDR3. D genes are given only for firm matches. Clone size, where shown, is once, few, many, or a class for clones that have expanded.

J: TRBJ2-5
size: many
D: -
V: TRBV9
CDR3: CASSVWTDHQETQYF
DNA: TGTGCCAGCAGCGTATGGACAGACCACCAAGAGACCCAGTACTTC

J: TRBJ2-7
size: many
D: -
V: TRBV6-6
CDR3: CASSRGWGAEQYF
DNA: TGTGCCAGCAGCCGAGGATGGGGGGCCGAGCAGTACTTC

J: TRBJ2-7
size: few
D: -
V: TRBV18
CDR3: CASSDRQSTYEQYF
DNA: TGTGCCAGCTCAGACCGACAGTCAACCTACGAGCAGTACTTC

J: TRBJ2-7
size: many
D: -
V: TRBV20-1
CDR3: CSAREELTYEQYF
DNA: TGCAGTGCTAGAGAGGAGTTAACCTACGAGCAGTACTTC

J: TRBJ2-1
size: few
D: TRBD2
V: TRBV19
CDR3: CASSIGGGRAVGGQFF
DNA: TGTGCCAGTAGTATAGGAGGCGGGAGGGCCGTCGGGGGGCAGTTCTTC

J: TRBJ2-3
size: many
D: TRBD2
V: TRBV27
CDR3: CASSSLAEPKSSTDTQYF
DNA: TGTGCCAGCAGTTCACTAGCGGAACCCAAATCCAGCACAGATACGCAGTATTTT

J: TRBJ2-3
size: many
D: -
V: TRBV12-3/TRBV12-4
CDR3: CASRGPSTDTQYF
DNA: TGTGCCAGCAGAGGACCTAGCACAGATACGCAGTATTTT

J: TRBJ2-7
size: -
D: -
V: TRBV2
CDR3: CASSAGPRPYEQYF
DNA: TGTGCCAGCAGTGCGGGACCTAGACCTTACGAGCAGTACTTC

J: TRBJ2-7
size: many
D: TRBD1
V: TRBV27
CDR3: CASSSRGPNEQYF
DNA: TGTGCCAGCAGTTCCAGGGGGCCTAACGAGCAGTACTTC

J: TRBJ2-3
size: many
D: -
V: TRBV28
CDR3: CASSLGPRFADTQYF
DNA: TGTGCCAGCAGTTTAGGACCCAGGTTTGCAGATACGCAGTATTTT

J: TRBJ1-1
size: -
D: TRBD1
V: TRBV27
CDR3: CASSFTGAEAFF
DNA: TGTGCCAGCAGTTTTACAGGGGCTGAAGCTTTCTTT

J: TRBJ2-7
size: -
D: -
V: TRBV5-6
CDR3: CASSLDVATEQYF
DNA: TGTGCCAGCAGCTTGGACGTTGCCACCGAGCAGTACTTC

J: TRBJ1-1
size: many
D: TRBD1
V: TRBV24-1
CDR3: CATSETDAWTGENTEAFF
DNA: TGTGCCACCAGTGAAACCGACGCATGGACAGGGGAGAACACTGAAGCTTTCTTT

J: TRBJ1-1
size: many
D: -
V: TRBV6-1
CDR3: CASSEEGTEAFF
DNA: TGTGCCAGCAGTGAAGAGGGGACTGAAGCTTTCTTT

J: TRBJ2-3
size: -
D: TRBD2
V: TRBV10-1
CDR3: CAGSALADSTDTQYF
DNA: TGCGCCGGCAGTGCCCTAGCGGACAGCACAGATACGCAGTATTTT

J: TRBJ1-5
size: many
D: TRBD1
V: TRBV28
CDR3: CASSPRTGPVNQPQHF
DNA: TGTGCCAGCAGCCCCAGGACAGGGCCTGTCAATCAGCCCCAGCATTTT

J: TRBJ2-5
size: many
D: -
V: TRBV12-3/TRBV12-4
CDR3: CASSAWTDKETQYF
DNA: TGTGCCAGCAGTGCCTGGACAGATAAAGAGACCCAGTACTTC

J: TRBJ2-1
size: many
D: -
V: TRBV7-2
CDR3: CASSLGGSGPYNEQFF
DNA: TGTGCCAGCAGCTTAGGAGGTAGCGGCCCCTACAATGAGCAGTTCTTC

J: TRBJ2-7
size: many
D: -
V: TRBV27
CDR3: CASSLLGGLYEQYF
DNA: TGTGCCAGCAGTTTATTGGGGGGTTTGTACGAGCAGTACTTC

J: TRBJ2-7
size: many
D: TRBD1
V: TRBV19
CDR3: CASLGQGADEQYF
DNA: TGTGCCAGCCTTGGACAGGGGGCGGATGAGCAGTACTTC

J: TRBJ1-1
size: many
D: -
V: TRBV6-2/TRBV6-3
CDR3: CASKYPRMNTEAFF
DNA: TGTGCCAGCAAGTATCCGAGGATGAACACTGAAGCTTTCTTT

J: TRBJ2-7
size: once
D: TRBD1
V: TRBV20-1
CDR3: CSAAGTAYEQYF
DNA: TGCAGTGCTGCCGGGACAGCCTACGAGCAGTACTTC

J: TRBJ2-7
size: few
D: -
V: TRBV19
CDR3: CASSIDAGEQYF
DNA: TGTGCCAGTAGTATAGATGCGGGGGAGCAGTACTTC

J: TRBJ2-2
size: many
D: TRBD1
V: TRBV9
CDR3: CASRQGATGELFF
DNA: TGTGCCAGCCGACAGGGGGCGACCGGGGAGCTGTTTTTT

J: TRBJ1-1
size: many
D: -
V: TRBV6-2/TRBV6-3
CDR3: CASSYSNAWGSMNTEAFF
DNA: TGTGCCAGCAGTTACTCGAACGCGTGGGGCAGTATGAACACTGAAGCTTTCTTT

J: TRBJ2-1
size: many
D: -
V: TRBV24-1
CDR3: CATSDLETPNEQFF
DNA: TGTGCCACCAGTGATTTAGAGACCCCCAATGAGCAGTTCTTC

J: TRBJ2-5
size: -
D: -
V: TRBV7-6
CDR3: CVSNTRVLVQETQYF
DNA: TGTGTCAGCAACACCCGGGTACTAGTTCAAGAGACCCAGTACTTC

J: TRBJ2-5
size: many
D: TRBD2
V: TRBV3-1
CDR3: CASSQEWREGYQETQYF
DNA: TGTGCCAGCAGCCAAGAATGGCGGGAGGGGTACCAAGAGACCCAGTACTTC

J: TRBJ2-2
size: -
D: -
V: TRBV6-2/TRBV6-3
CDR3: CASRLATGELPF
DNA: TGTGCCAGCAGACTGGCCACCGGGGAGCTGCCTTTT

J: TRBJ2-2
size: many
D: -
V: TRBV11-3
CDR3: CASSPSRGPYTGELFF
DNA: TGTGCCAGCAGCCCAAGTCGGGGGCCGTACACCGGGGAGCTGTTTTTT

J: TRBJ2-1
size: many
D: -
V: TRBV10-2
CDR3: CASSEPFGGDNEQFF
DNA: TGCGCCAGCAGTGAGCCCTTTGGCGGGGACAATGAGCAGTTCTTC

J: TRBJ1-5
size: many
D: -
V: TRBV28
CDR3: CASSWTARNQPQHF
DNA: TGTGCCAGCAGTTGGACAGCGAGAAATCAGCCCCAGCATTTT

J: TRBJ2-2
size: many
D: -
V: TRBV27
CDR3: CASSLTNGYTGELFF
DNA: TGTGCCAGCAGTTTAACAAACGGTTACACCGGGGAGCTGTTTTTT

J: TRBJ2-6
size: -
D: -
V: TRBV4-3
CDR3: CASSQDSEIRGANVLTF
DNA: TGCGCCAGCAGCCAAGATTCGGAGATCCGTGGGGCCAACGTCCTGACTTTC

J: TRBJ2-7
size: many
D: TRBD2
V: TRBV9
CDR3: CASSPSGTSDYEQYF
DNA: TGTGCCAGCAGCCCATCCGGGACTAGCGACTACGAGCAGTACTTC

J: TRBJ2-3
size: many
D: TRBD2
V: TRBV5-4
CDR3: CASSTEIRLAGGPVADTQYF
DNA: TGTGCCAGCAGCACCGAGATCCGACTAGCGGGGGGGCCCGTTGCCGATACGCAGTATTTT

J: TRBJ2-1
size: many
D: -
V: TRBV4-3
CDR3: CASSQDGVQNNEQFF
DNA: TGCGCCAGCAGCCAAGATGGGGTCCAGAACAATGAGCAGTTCTTC

J: TRBJ2-5
size: few
D: TRBD2
V: TRBV2
CDR3: CASSPSGRSDDQYF
DNA: TGTGCCAGCAGTCCTAGCGGGAGGTCCGACGACCAGTACTTC